This TCR beta chain was profiled in a study of blood T cell repertoires in COVID-19. All recovered Cohort 3 donors got two negative PCRs, got clearance, or saw symptom resolution. V trimming: 0 bases; J trimming: 4 bases; junction bases outside the gene matches: 10. The CDR3 loop spans 17 amino acids. CDR1 SNHLY and CDR2 FYNNEI come from the germline V gene. In the original processing: From reference gene primer amplification, estimates of nucleated cell counts were derived. Clones were sequenced by immunoSEQ multiplex PCR, and TCRdb holds only the in-frame ones, with some missing. V and J calls plus clone size are reproduced from that table; the DNA served to infer D and trimming. The table shows about 160,000 clones, with over 70% occurring only once.

The sequence was collected from a woman aged 55-70 years who had recovered from COVID-19. This chain links TRBV2 with TRBJ1-2; 8 bases fit TRBD1. The sequencing input was PBMCs or T cells enriched from blood (not recorded which). The CDR3 reads CASSEAWKLTGVYGYTF. The DNA for the CDR3 is TGTGCCAGCAGTGAAGCCTGGAAACTGACAGGGGTCTATGGCTACACCTTC.